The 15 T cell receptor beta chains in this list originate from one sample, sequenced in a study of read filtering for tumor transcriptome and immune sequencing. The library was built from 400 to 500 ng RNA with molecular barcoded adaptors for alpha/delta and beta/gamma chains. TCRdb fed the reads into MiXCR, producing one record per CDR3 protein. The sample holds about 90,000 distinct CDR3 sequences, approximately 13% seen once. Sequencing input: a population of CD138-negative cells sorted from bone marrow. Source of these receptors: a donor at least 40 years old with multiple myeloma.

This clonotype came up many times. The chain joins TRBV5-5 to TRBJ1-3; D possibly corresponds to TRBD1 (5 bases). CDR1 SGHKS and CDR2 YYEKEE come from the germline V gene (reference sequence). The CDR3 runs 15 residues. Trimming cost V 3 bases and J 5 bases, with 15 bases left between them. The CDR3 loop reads CASSWDREMRNTIYF. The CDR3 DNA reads TGTGCCAGCAGCTGGGACCGGGAGATGCGAAACACCATATATTTT.

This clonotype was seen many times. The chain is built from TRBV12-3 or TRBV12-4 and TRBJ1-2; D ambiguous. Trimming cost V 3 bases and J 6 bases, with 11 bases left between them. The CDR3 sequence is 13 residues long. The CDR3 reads CASSLLGYDGYTF. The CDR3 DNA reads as TGTGCCAGCAGTTTGTTAGGGTATGATGGCTACACCTTC.

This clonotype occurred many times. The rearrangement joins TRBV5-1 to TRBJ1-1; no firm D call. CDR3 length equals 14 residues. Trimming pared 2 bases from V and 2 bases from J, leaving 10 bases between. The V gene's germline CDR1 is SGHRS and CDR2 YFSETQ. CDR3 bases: TGCGCCAGCAGCTTTGACGGTGGAAACACTGAAGCTTTCTTT. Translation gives CASSFDGGNTEAFF.

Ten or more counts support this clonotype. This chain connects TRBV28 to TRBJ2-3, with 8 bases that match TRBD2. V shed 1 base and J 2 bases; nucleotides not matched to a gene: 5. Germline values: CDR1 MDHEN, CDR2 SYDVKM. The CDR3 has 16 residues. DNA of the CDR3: TGTGCCAGCAGTTTATCTGCGGGAGGTGACACAGATACGCAGTATTTT. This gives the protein CASSLSAGGDTDTQYF.

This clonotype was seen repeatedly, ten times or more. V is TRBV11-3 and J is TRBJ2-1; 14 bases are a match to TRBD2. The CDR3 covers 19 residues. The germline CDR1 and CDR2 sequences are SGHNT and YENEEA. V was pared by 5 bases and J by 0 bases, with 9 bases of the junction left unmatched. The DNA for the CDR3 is TGTGCCAGCAGCAACCCCGGGACTAGCGGGAGAGGCTCCTACAATGAGCAGTTCTTC. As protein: CASSNPGTSGRGSYNEQFF.

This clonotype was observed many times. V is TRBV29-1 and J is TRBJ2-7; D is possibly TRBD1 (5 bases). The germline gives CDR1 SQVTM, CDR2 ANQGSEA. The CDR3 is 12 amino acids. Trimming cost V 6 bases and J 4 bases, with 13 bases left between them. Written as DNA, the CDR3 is TGCAGCGTCGGACACGGCCGATACGAGCAGTACTTC. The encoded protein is CSVGHGRYEQYF.

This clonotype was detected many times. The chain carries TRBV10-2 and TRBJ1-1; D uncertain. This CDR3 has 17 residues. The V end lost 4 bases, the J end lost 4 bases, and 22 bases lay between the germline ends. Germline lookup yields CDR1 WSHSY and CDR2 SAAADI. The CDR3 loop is CASSARRRGGAGTEAFF. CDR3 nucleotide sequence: TGCGCCAGCAGTGCCAGACGACGGGGTGGCGCGGGCACTGAAGCTTTCTTT.

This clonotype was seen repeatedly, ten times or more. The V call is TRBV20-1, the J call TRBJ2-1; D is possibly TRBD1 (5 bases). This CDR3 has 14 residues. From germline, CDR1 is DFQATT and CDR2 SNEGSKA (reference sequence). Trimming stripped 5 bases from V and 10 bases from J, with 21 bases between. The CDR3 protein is CSAFRPTSGKEQFF. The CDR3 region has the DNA TGCAGTGCTTTCCGCCCAACTTCAGGGAAAGAGCAGTTCTTC.

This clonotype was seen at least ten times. CDR3 nucleotides: TGTGCCAGCAGACTATCCGGGGGCACTGAAGCTTTCTTT. Protein product: CASRLSGGTEAFF. The chain carries TRBV6-2 or TRBV6-3 and TRBJ1-1, with D perhaps TRBD1 (5 bases). Germline CDR1 is MNHEY and CDR2 is SVGEGT. The CDR3 extends over 13 amino acids. V was pared by 6 bases and J by 4 bases, with 12 bases between.

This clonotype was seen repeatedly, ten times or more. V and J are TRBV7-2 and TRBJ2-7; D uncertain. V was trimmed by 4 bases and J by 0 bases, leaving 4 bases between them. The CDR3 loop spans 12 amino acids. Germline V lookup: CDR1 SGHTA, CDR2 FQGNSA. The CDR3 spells CASSSNSYEQYF. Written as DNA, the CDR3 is TGTGCCAGCAGCTCGAACTCCTACGAGCAGTACTTC.

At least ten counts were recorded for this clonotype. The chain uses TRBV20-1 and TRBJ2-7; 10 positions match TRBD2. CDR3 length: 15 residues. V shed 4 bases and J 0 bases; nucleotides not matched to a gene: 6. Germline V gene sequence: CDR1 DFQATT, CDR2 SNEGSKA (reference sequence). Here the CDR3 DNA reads TGCAGTGCTATACCGCTAGCGGGAGACTCCTACGAGCAGTACTTC. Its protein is CSAIPLAGDSYEQYF.

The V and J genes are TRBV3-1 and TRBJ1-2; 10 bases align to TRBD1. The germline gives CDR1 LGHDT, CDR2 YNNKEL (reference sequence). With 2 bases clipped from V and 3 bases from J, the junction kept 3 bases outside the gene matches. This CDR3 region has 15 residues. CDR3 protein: CASSQRQGADYGYTF. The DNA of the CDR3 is TGTGCCAGCAGCCAAAGACAGGGGGCGGACTATGGCTACACCTTC.

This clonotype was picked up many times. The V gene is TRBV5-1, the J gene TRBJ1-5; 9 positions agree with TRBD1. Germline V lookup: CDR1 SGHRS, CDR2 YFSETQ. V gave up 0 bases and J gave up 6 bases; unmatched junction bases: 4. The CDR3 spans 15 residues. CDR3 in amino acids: CASSLGTGVGQPQHF. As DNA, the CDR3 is TGCGCCAGCAGCTTGGGGACAGGGGTCGGTCAGCCCCAGCATTTT.

The CDR3 nucleotides are TGTGCCAGCAGGTCCGGGACAGGCGAAGAGACCCAGTACTTC. Protein product: CASRSGTGEETQYF. The V and J genes are TRBV11-3 and TRBJ2-5, with TRBD1 matching 8 bases. The length of the CDR3 is 14 residues. Germline V lookup: CDR1 SGHNT, CDR2 YENEEA. V lost 6 bases to trimming and J lost 3 bases; unmatched junction nucleotides: 6.

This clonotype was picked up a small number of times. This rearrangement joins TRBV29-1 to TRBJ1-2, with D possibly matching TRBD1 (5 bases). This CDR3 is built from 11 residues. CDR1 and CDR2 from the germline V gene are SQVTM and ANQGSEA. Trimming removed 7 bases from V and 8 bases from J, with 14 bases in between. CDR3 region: CSAGEGLGYTF. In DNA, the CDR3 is TGCAGCGCCGGCGAGGGGCTCGGCTACACCTTC.